This T cell receptor beta chain is drawn from a study of T cells in localized non-small cell lung cancer. Germline V gene data show CDR1 as SGHNT and CDR2 as YYREEE (reference sequence). V was clipped by 0 bases and J by 0 bases, with 3 bases between them. CDR3 size: 14 residues. Overall study results and limits: It was uninvolved adjacent lung that showed the highest T cell clonality, exceeding tumor. Heterogeneity remains possible, as sequencing covered one tumor region only. With higher T cell density in blood came longer overall survival.

Details on this clone: Antigen specificity is unknown.

Produced via immunoSEQ multiplex PCR; TCRdb's table is partial and in-frame only. The table records about 52,000 clones, about 78% of them present only once. The chain is built from TRBV5-4 and TRBJ1-4; D call uncertain. This sequence was found in a woman aged 35 to 75 with stage II lung adenocarcinoma. The sequencing used PBMCs, collected before any cancer treatment. The CDR3 DNA reads as TGTGCCAGCAGCTTGGGGTCAACTAATGAAAAACTGTTTTTT. Amino acids: CASSLGSTNEKLFF.